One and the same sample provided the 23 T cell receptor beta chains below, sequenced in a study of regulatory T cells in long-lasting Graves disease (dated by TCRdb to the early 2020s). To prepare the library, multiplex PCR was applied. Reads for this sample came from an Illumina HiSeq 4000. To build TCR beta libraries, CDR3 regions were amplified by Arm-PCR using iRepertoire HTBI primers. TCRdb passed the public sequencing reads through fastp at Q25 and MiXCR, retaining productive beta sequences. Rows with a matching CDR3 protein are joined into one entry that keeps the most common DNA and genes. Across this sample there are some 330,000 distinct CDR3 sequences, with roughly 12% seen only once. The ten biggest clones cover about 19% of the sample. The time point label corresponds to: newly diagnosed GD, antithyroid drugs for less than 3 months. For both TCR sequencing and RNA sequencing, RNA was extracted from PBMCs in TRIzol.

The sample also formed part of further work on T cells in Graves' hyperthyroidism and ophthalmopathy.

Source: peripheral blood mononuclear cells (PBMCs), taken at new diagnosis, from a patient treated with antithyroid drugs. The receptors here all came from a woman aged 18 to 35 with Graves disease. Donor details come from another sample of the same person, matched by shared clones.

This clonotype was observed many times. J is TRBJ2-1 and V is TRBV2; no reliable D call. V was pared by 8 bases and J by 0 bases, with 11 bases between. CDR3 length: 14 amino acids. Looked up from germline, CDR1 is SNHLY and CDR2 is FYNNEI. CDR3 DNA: TGTGCCAGCTCCAAGTTAAGCTCCTACAATGAGCAGTTCTTC. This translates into CASSKLSSYNEQFF. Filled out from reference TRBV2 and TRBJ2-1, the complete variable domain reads EPEVTQTPSHQVTQMGQEVILRCVPISNHLYFYWYRQILGQKVEFLVSFYNNEISEKSEIFDDQFSVERPDGSNFTLKIRSTKLEDSAMYFCASSKLSSYNEQFFGPGTRLTVL.

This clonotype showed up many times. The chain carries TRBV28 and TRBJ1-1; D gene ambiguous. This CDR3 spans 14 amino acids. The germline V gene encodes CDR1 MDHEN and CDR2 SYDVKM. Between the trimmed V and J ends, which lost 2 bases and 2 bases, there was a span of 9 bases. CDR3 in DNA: TGTGCCAGCAGTTTAACACGATCTAACACTGAAGCTTTCTTT. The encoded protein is CASSLTRSNTEAFF.

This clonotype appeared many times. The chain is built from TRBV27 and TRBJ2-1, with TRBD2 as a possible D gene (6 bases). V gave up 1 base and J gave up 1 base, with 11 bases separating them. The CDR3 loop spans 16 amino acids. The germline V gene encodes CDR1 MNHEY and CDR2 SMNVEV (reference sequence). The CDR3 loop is CASSLYAGSSYNEQFF. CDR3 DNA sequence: TGTGCCAGCAGTTTATACGCGGGAAGTTCCTACAATGAGCAGTTCTTC.

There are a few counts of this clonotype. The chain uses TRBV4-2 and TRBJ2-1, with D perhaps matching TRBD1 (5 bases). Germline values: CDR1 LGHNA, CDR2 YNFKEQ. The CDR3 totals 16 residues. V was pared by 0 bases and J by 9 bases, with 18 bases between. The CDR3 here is CASSQDLGQGITEQFF. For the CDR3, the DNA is TGTGCCAGCAGCCAAGATCTGGGGCAGGGTATCACTGAGCAGTTCTTC.

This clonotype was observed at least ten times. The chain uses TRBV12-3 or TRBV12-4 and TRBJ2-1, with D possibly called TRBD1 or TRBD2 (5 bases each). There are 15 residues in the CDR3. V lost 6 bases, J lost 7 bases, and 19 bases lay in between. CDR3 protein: CASSPGQLILNEQFF. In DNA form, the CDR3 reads TGTGCCAGCAGCCCGGGGCAATTGATCTTAAATGAGCAGTTCTTC.

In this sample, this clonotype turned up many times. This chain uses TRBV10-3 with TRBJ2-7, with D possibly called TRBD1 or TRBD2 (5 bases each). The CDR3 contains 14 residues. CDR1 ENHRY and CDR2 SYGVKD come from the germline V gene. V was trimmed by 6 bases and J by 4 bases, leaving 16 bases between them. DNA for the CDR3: TGTGCCATCAGGGACGGGACGTCGCGTTACGAGCAGTACTTC. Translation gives CAIRDGTSRYEQYF.

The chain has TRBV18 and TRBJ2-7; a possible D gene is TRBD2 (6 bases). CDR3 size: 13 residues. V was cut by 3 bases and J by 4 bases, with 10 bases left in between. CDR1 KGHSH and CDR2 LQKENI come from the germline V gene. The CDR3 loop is CASSPEGPYEQYF. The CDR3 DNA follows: TGTGCCAGCTCACCGGAGGGACCTTACGAGCAGTACTTC. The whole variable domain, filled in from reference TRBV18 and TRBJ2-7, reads NAGVMQNPRHLVRRRGQEARLRCSPMKGHSHVYWYRQLPEEGLKFMVYLQKENIIDESGMPKERFSAEFPKEGPSILRIQQVVRGDSAAYFCASSPEGPYEQYFGPGTRLTVT.

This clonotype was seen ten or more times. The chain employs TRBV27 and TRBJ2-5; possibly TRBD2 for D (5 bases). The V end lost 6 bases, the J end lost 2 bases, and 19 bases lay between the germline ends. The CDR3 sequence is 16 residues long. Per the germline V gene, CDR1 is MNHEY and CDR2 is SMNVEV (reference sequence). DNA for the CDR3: TGTGCCAGCAGCCCCCAACTCCCAGCGGTGCAAGAGACCCAGTACTTC. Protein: CASSPQLPAVQETQYF.

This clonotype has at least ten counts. CDR3: CASRNKEGSTVEAFF. The CDR3 nucleotides read TGTGCCAGCAGAAATAAGGAAGGGTCGACAGTTGAAGCTTTCTTT. The chain is built from TRBV7-2 and TRBJ1-1; a possible D gene is TRBD1 (5 bases). Deletions cut 6 bases from V and 7 bases from J, with 21 bases between. The CDR3 loop spans 15 amino acids. CDR1 and CDR2 from the germline V gene are SGHTA and FQGNSA.

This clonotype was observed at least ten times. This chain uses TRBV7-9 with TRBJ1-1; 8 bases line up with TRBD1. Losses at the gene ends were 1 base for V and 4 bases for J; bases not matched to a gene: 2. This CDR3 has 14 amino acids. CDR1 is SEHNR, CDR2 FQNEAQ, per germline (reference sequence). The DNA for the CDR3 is TGTGCCAGCAGCTTAGAAGACAGGGGCACTGAAGCTTTCTTT. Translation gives CASSLEDRGTEAFF.

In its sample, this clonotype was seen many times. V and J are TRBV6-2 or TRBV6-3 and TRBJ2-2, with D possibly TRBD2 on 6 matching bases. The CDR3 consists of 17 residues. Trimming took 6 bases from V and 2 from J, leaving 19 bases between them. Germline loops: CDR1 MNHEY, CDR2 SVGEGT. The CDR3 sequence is CASRVLPSGQNTGELFF. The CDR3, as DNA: TGTGCCAGCAGGGTACTCCCAAGCGGGCAAAACACCGGGGAGCTGTTTTTT.

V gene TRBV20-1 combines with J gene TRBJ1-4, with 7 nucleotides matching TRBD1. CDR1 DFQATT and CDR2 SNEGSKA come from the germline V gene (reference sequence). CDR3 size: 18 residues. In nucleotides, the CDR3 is TGCAGCGCCTCTCGGCGGGGGACGACAGGGCTGGTTGAGGAAAAACTGTTTTTT. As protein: CSASRRGTTGLVEEKLFF.

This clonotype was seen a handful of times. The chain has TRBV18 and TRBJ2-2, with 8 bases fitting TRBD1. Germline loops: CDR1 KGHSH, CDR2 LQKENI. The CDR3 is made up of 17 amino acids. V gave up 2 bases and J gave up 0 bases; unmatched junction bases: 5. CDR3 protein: CASSPSGQGSNTGELFF. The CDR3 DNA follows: TGTGCCAGCTCACCATCCGGACAGGGTTCGAACACCGGGGAGCTGTTTTTT.

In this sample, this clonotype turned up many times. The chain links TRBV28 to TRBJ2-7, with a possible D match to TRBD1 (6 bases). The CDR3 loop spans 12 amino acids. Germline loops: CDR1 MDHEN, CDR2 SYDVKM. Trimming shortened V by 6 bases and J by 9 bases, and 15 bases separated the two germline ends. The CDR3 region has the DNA TGTGCCAGCAGCACCGGGACACTCGGGCAGTACTTC. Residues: CASSTGTLGQYF.

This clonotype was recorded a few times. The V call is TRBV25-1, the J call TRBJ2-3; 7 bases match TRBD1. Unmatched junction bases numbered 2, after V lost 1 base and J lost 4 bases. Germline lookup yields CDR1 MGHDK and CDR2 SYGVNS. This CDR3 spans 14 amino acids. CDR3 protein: CASSESRGPDTQYF. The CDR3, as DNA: TGTGCCAGCAGTGAATCGAGGGGGCCAGATACGCAGTATTTT.

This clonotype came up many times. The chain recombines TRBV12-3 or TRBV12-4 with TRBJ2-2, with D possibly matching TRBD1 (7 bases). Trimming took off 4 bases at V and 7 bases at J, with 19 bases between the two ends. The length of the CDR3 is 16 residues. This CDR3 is CASSSTGARRDGELFF. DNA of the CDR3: TGTGCCAGCAGTTCTACAGGGGCAAGGAGGGACGGGGAGCTGTTTTTT.

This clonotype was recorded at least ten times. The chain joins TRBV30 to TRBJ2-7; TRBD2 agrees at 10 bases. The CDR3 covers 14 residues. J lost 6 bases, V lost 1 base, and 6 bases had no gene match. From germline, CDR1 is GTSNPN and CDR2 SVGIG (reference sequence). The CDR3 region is CAWSGLAGVVEQYF. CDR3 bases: TGTGCCTGGAGTGGCCTAGCGGGAGTCGTCGAGCAGTACTTC.

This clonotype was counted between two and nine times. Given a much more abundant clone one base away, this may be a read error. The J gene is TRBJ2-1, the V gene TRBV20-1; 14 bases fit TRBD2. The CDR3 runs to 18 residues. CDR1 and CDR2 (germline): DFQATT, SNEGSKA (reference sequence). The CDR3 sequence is CSASRALGLAGVRNEPFF. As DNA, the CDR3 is TGCAGTGCTAGTAGAGCCCTGGGACTAGCGGGAGTTCGCAATGAGCCGTTCTTC.

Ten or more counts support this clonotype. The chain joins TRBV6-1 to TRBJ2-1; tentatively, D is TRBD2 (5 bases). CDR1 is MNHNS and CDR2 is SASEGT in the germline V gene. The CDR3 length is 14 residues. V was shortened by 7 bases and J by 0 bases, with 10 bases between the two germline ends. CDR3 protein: CASNRGFSYNEQFF. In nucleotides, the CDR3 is TGTGCCAGCAACCGAGGGTTCTCCTACAATGAGCAGTTCTTC.

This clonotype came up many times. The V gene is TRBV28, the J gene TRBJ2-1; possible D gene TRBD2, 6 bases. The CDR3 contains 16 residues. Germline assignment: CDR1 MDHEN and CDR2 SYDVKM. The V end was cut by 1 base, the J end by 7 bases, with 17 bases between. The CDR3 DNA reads TGTGCCAGCAGTTTATTGTATTTCGGGGGAATGAATGAGCAGTTCTTC. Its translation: CASSLLYFGGMNEQFF.

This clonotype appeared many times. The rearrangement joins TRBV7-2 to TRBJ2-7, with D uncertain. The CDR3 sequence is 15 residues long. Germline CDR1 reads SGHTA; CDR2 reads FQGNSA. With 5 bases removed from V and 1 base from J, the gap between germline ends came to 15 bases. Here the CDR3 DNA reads TGTGCCAGCAGCCTCGCACCATACCCATCCTACGAGCAGTACTTC. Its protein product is CASSLAPYPSYEQYF.

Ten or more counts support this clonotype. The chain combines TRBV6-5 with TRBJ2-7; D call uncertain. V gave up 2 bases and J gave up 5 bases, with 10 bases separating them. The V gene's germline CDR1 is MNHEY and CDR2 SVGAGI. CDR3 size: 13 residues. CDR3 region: CASSYAGSDEQYV. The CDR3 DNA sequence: TGTGCCAGCAGTTACGCAGGTAGTGACGAGCAGTACGTC.

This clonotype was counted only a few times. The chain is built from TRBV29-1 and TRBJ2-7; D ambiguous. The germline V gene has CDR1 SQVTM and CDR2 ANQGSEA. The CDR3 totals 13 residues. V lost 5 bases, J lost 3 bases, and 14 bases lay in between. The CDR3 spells CSVIDRIYYEQYF. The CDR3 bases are TGCAGCGTTATCGACCGAATTTACTACGAGCAGTACTTC.